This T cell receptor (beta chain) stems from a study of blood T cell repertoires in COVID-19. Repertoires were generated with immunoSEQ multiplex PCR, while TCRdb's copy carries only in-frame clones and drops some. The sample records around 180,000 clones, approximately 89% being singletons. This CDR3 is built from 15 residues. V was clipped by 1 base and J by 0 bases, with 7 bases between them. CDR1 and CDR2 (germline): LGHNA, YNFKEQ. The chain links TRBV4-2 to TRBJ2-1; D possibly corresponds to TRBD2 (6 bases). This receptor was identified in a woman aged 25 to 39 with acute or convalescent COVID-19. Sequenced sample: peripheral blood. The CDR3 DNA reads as TGTGCCAGCAGCCAAGGGGGGGACTCCTACAATGAGCAGTTCTTC. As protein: CASSQGGDSYNEQFF.